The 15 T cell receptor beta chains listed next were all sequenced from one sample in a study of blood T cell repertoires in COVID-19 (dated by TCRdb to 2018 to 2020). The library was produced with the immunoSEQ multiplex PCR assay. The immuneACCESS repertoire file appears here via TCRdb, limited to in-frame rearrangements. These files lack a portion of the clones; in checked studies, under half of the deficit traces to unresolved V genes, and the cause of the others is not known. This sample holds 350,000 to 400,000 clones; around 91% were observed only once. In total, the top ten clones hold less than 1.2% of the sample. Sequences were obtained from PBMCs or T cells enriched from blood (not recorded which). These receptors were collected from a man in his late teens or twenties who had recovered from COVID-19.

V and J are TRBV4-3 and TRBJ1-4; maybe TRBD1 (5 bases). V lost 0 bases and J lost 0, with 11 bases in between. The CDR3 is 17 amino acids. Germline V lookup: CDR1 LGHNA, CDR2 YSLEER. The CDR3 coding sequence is TGCGCCAGCAGCCAAGAAGGGGTAGGAACAACTAATGAAAAACTGTTTTTT. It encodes CASSQEGVGTTNEKLFF.

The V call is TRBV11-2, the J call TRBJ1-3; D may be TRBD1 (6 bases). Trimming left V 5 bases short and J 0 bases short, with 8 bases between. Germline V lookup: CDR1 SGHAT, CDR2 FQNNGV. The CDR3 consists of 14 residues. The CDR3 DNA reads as TGTGCCAGCAGCGGACAGCACTCTGGAAACACCATATATTTT. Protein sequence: CASSGQHSGNTIYF.

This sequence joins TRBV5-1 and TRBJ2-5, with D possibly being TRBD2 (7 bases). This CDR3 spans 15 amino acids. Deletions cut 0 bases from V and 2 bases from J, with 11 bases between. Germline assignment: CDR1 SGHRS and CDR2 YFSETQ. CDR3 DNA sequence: TGCGCCAGCAGCTTGGAGGGGGGGGGACAAGAGACCCAGTACTTC. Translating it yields CASSLEGGGQETQYF.

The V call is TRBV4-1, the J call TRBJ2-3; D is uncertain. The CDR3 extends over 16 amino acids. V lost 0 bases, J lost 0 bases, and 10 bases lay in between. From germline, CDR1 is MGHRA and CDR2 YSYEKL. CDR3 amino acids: CASSQESHPSTDTQYF. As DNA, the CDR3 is TGCGCCAGCAGCCAAGAGTCACACCCTAGCACAGATACGCAGTATTTT.

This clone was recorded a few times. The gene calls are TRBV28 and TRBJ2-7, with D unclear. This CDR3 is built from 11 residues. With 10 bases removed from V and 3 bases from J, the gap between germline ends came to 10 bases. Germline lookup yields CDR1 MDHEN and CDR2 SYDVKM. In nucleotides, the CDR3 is TGTGCCACCCGGAGTAACTACGAGCAGTACTTC. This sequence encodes CATRSNYEQYF. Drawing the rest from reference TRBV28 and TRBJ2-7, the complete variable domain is DVKVTQSSRYLVKRTGEKVFLECVQDMDHENMFWYRQDPGLGLRLIYFSYDVKMKEKGDIPEGYSVSREKKERFSLILESASTNQTSMYLCATRSNYEQYFGPGTRLTVT.

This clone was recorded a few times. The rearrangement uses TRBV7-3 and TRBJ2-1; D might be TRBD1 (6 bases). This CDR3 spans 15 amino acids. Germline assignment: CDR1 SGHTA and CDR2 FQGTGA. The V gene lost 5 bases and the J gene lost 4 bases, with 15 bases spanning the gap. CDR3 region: CASSRTPDSYNEQFF. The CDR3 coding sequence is TGTGCCAGCAGCCGTACACCGGACAGTTACAATGAGCAGTTCTTC.

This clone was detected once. The CDR3 DNA is TGTGCCAGCAGCTATACCGGACAGGGGCCTGGCTACACCTTC. This codes for CASSYTGQGPGYTF. J is TRBJ1-2 and V is TRBV7-9; 9 bases line up with TRBD1. The CDR3 spans 14 residues. The germline CDR1 and CDR2 sequences are SEHNR and FQNEAQ (reference sequence). The ends lost 4 bases at V and 7 bases at J; junction bases unmatched: 7.

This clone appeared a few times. CDR3 residues: CASSQEEGGYTGELFF. The CDR3 DNA reads as TGTGCCAGCAGCCAAGAAGAGGGGGGGTATACCGGGGAGCTGTTTTTT. The J gene is TRBJ2-2, the V gene TRBV3-1 (or the pseudogene TRBV3-2); D might be TRBD2 (7 bases). The CDR3 runs to 16 residues. CDR1 is LGHDT, CDR2 YNNKEL, per germline (reference sequence). V dropped 0 bases and J dropped 5 bases, with 13 bases sitting between them.

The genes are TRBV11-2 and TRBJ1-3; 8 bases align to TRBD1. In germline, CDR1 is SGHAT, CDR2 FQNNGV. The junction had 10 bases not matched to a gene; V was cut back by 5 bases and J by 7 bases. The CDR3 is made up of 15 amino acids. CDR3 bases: TGTGCCAGCAGCCCCCCTGGGACAGGTGGGAACACCATATATTTT. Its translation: CASSPPGTGGNTIYF.

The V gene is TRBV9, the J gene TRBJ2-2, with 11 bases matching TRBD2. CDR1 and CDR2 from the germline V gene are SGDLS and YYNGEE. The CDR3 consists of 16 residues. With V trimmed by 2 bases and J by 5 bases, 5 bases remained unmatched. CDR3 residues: CASSVVAGGITGELFF. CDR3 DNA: TGTGCCAGCAGCGTTGTAGCGGGAGGGATAACCGGGGAGCTGTTTTTT. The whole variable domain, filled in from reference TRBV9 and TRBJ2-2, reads DSGVTQTPKHLITATGQRVTLRCSPRSGDLSVYWYQQSLDQGLQFLIQYYNGEERAKGNILERFSAQQFPDLHSELNLSSLELGDSALYFCASSVVAGGITGELFFGEGSRLTVL.

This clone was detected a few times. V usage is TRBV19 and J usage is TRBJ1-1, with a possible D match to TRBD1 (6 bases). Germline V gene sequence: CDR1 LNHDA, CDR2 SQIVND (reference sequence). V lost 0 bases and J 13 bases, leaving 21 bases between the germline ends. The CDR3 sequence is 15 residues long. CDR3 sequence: CASSIEAGAGLEVFF. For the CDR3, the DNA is TGTGCCAGTAGTATAGAAGCGGGGGCAGGCCTCGAGGTTTTCTTT.

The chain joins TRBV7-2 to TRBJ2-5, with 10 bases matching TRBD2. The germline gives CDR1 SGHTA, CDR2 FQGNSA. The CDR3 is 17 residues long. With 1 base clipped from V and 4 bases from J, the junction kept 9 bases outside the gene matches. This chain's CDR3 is CASSLVFLAGVGETQYF. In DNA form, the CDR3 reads TGTGCCAGCAGCTTAGTGTTCCTAGCGGGAGTCGGAGAGACCCAGTACTTC.

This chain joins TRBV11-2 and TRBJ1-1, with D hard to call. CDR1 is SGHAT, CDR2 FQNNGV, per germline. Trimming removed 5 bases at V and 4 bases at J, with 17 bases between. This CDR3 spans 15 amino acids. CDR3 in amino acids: CASSPGSGILTEAFF. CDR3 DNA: TGTGCCAGCAGCCCTGGGTCGGGGATACTCACTGAAGCTTTCTTT.

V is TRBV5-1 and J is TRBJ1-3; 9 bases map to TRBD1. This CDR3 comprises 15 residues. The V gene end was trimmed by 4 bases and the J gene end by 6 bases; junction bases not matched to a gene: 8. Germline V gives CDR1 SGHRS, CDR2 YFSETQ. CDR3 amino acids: CASSPGTGRVNTIYF. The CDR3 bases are TGCGCCAGCAGCCCGGGGACAGGGAGAGTAAACACCATATATTTT.

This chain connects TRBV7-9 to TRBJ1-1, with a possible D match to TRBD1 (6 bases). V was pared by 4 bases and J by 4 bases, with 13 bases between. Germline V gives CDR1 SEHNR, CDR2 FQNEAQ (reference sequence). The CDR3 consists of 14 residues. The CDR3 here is CASSSRGDTTEAFF. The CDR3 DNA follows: TGTGCCAGCAGCTCGCGGGGGGACACCACTGAAGCTTTCTTT.